One and the same sample provided the 26 T cell receptor beta chains below, sequenced in a study of glioma-infiltrating T cells after dendritic cell vaccination. Assay used: immunoSEQ multiplex PCR; TCRdb lists only in-frame clones, some missing. The sample contains about 67,000 clones, 80% to 85% of which appear only once. The sequencing here drew on blood, taken before dendritic cell vaccination. The source of these receptors is a human donor with glioblastoma.

The chain couples TRBV7-9 to TRBJ2-7; 8 bases line up with TRBD2. The germline V gene has CDR1 SEHNR and CDR2 FQNEAQ (reference sequence). The CDR3 length is 15 residues. V lost 1 base to trimming and J lost 7 bases; unmatched junction nucleotides: 9. CDR3 in DNA: TGTGCCAGCAGCTTAGTTTTTAGCGGGACGGAGGAGCAGTACTTC. Amino acids: CASSLVFSGTEEQYF.

This chain uses TRBV4-2 with TRBJ1-5; D may be TRBD1 (5 bases). The V gene's germline CDR1 is LGHNA and CDR2 YNFKEQ. Trimming took off 0 bases at V and 6 bases at J, with 9 bases between the two ends. The CDR3 is 14 amino acids. DNA for the CDR3: TGTGCCAGCAGCCAAGATGTGGGGGGTCAGCCCCAGCATTTT. Residues: CASSQDVGGQPQHF.

This clone is a singleton in its sample. V gene TRBV5-4 combines with J gene TRBJ1-2, with 7 bases aligning to TRBD1. The CDR3 runs to 12 residues. Germline CDR1 reads SGHNT; CDR2 reads YYREEE (reference sequence). V lost 0 bases to trimming and J lost 8 bases; unmatched junction nucleotides: 1. The CDR3 here is CASSLDRGGYTF. The DNA of the CDR3 is TGTGCCAGCAGCTTGGACAGGGGAGGCTACACCTTC.

This clone came up a few times. The chain links TRBV6-4 to TRBJ2-3; D possibly corresponds to TRBD2 (5 bases). This CDR3 comprises 15 residues. V lost 4 bases and J 1 base, leaving 12 bases between the germline ends. Looked up from germline, CDR1 is MRHNA and CDR2 is SNTAGT. CDR3 sequence: CASSVLAGRTDTQYF. CDR3 coding DNA: TGTGCCAGCAGTGTTCTAGCAGGCCGCACAGATACGCAGTATTTT.

V usage is TRBV4-2 and J usage is TRBJ2-1; TRBD1 matches at 8 bases. The J segment lost 0 bases and the V segment lost 2 bases, leaving 6 bases of the junction unmatched. This CDR3 is 17 amino acids long. Per the germline V gene, CDR1 is LGHNA and CDR2 is YNFKEQ. CDR3 in amino acids: CASSQKDTGGSYNEQFF. The CDR3 region has the DNA TGTGCCAGCAGCCAAAAGGACACAGGGGGCTCCTACAATGAGCAGTTCTTC.

This chain's CDR3 is CASSPTTTGSYGYTF. The CDR3 DNA reads as TGTGCCAGCAGCCCAACCACTACAGGTTCCTATGGCTACACCTTC. V gene TRBV7-3 combines with J gene TRBJ1-2, with D perhaps TRBD1 (5 bases). This CDR3 has 15 amino acids. Germline V lookup: CDR1 SGHTA, CDR2 FQGTGA. V was trimmed by 5 bases and J by 4 bases, leaving 17 bases between them.

This chain links TRBV29-1 with TRBJ1-5, with TRBD1 as a possible D gene (5 bases). V shed 6 bases and J shed 6 bases, with 12 bases lying between them. Germline V gives CDR1 SQVTM, CDR2 ANQGSEA. This CDR3 is built from 12 residues. CDR3 in DNA: TGCAGCGTCGGGGGAAGCGGTCAGCCCCAGCATTTT. It is translated as CSVGGSGQPQHF.

The V and J genes are TRBV14 and TRBJ1-1, with 7 bases fitting TRBD1. Germline V gene sequence: CDR1 SGHDN, CDR2 FVKESK. Unmatched junction bases numbered 8, after V lost 4 bases and J lost 0 bases. This CDR3 region has 16 residues. CDR3 sequence reads: CASSRVAGTVNTEAFF. Here the CDR3 DNA reads TGTGCCAGCAGCCGTGTGGCCGGGACAGTGAACACTGAAGCTTTCTTT.

The gene calls are TRBV19 and TRBJ2-4, with 7 bases aligning to TRBD1. This CDR3 spans 15 amino acids. Germline assignment: CDR1 LNHDA and CDR2 SQIVND (reference sequence). V shed 2 bases and J 0 bases; nucleotides not matched to a gene: 1. DNA for the CDR3: TGTGCCAGTAGTATAACAGGGGCAGCCAAAAACATTCAGTACTTC. It encodes CASSITGAAKNIQYF. Variable domain in full (rest from reference TRBV19 and TRBJ2-4): DGGITQSPKYLFRKEGQNVTLSCEQNLNHDAMYWYRQDPGQGLRLIYYSQIVNDFQKGDIAEGYSVSREKKESFPLTVTSAQKNPTAFYLCASSITGAAKNIQYFGAGTRLSVL.

The J gene is TRBJ2-7, the V gene TRBV5-5, with D possibly TRBD1 on 5 matching bases. Trimming left V 0 bases short and J 2 bases short, with 12 bases between. This CDR3 contains 15 residues. Germline CDR1 reads SGHKS; CDR2 reads YYEKEE (reference sequence). CDR3 sequence reads: CASSLAGHDAYEQYF. CDR3 sequence (DNA): TGTGCCAGCAGCTTGGCAGGGCACGATGCCTACGAGCAGTACTTC.

The gene calls are TRBV18 and TRBJ2-7, with D possibly matching TRBD1 (5 bases). Deletions cut 5 bases from V and 2 bases from J, with 16 bases between. The CDR3 contains 15 residues. Per the germline V gene, CDR1 is KGHSH and CDR2 is LQKENI. CDR3 amino acids: CASSVGQGGPYEQYF. The CDR3 DNA is TGTGCCAGCTCAGTCGGTCAGGGTGGCCCCTACGAGCAGTACTTC. The full variable domain, with the rest looked up from reference TRBV18 and TRBJ2-7, is NAGVMQNPRHLVRRRGQEARLRCSPMKGHSHVYWYRQLPEEGLKFMVYLQKENIIDESGMPKERFSAEFPKEGPSILRIQQVVRGDSAAYFCASSVGQGGPYEQYFGPGTRLTVT.

The chain recombines TRBV6-5 with TRBJ1-4; 7 bases are a match to TRBD1. The germline CDR1 and CDR2 sequences are MNHEY and SVGAGI. V was clipped by 9 bases and J by 8 bases; unmatched bases: 12. This CDR3 has 14 amino acids. The CDR3 sequence: CASSKGGSGEKLFF. CDR3 sequence (DNA): TGTGCCAGTTCCAAAGGGGGCTCGGGGGAAAAACTGTTTTTT.

This clone was detected only a few times. CDR3 loop: CASSLGLSISTDTQYF. DNA of the CDR3: TGTGCCAGCAGCTTAGGACTGTCCATTAGCACAGATACGCAGTATTTT. The chain employs TRBV7-2 and TRBJ2-3; D gene unclear. This CDR3 region has 16 residues. Germline V gene lookup returns CDR1 SGHTA and CDR2 FQGNSA. V dropped 1 base and J dropped 0 bases, with 11 bases sitting between them.

The rearrangement links TRBV7-9 to TRBJ2-1, with D possibly matching TRBD1 (6 bases). V was pared by 2 bases and J by 5 bases, with 13 bases between. Germline V gene sequence: CDR1 SEHNR, CDR2 FQNEAQ (reference sequence). The CDR3 is 15 residues long. CDR3 sequence: CASSLSQGPDNEQFF. CDR3 nucleotides: TGTGCCAGCAGCTTAAGTCAGGGGCCAGACAATGAGCAGTTCTTC.

The chain has TRBV7-2 and TRBJ1-2; 9 positions match TRBD1. V was pared by 2 bases and J by 2 bases, with 6 bases of the junction left unmatched. The CDR3 loop spans 16 amino acids. Germline loops: CDR1 SGHTA, CDR2 FQGNSA. The CDR3 loop is CASSLPRDRDNYGYTF. As DNA, the CDR3 is TGTGCCAGCAGCTTACCCCGGGACAGGGACAACTATGGCTACACCTTC.

The chain couples TRBV19 to TRBJ1-2; 12 nucleotides match TRBD1. The germline V gene encodes CDR1 LNHDA and CDR2 SQIVND (reference sequence). With 5 bases clipped from V and 3 bases from J, the junction kept 13 bases outside the gene matches. The CDR3 spans 18 residues. CDR3 sequence reads: CASSPAGTGGSWDYGYTF. The CDR3 coding sequence is TGTGCCAGTAGTCCCGCCGGGACAGGGGGCTCTTGGGACTATGGCTACACCTTC.

This chain uses TRBV9 with TRBJ2-3, with 9 bases matching TRBD2. Germline V gene sequence: CDR1 SGDLS, CDR2 YYNGEE. J lost 6 bases, V lost 0 bases, and 5 bases had no gene match. CDR3 length: 15 amino acids. The CDR3 DNA is TGTGCCAGCAGCGTAGTAGCGGGAGAGTTTGATACGCAGTATTTT. This sequence encodes CASSVVAGEFDTQYF. The variable domain in full, completed from reference TRBV9 and TRBJ2-3, reads DSGVTQTPKHLITATGQRVTLRCSPRSGDLSVYWYQQSLDQGLQFLIQYYNGEERAKGNILERFSAQQFPDLHSELNLSSLELGDSALYFCASSVVAGEFDTQYFGPGTRLTVL.

CDR3 nucleotide sequence: TGCGCCAGCAGCCGGGGACAGTACAATGAGCAGTTCTTC. Its protein is CASSRGQYNEQFF. V and J are TRBV4-3 and TRBJ2-1; the match to TRBD1 covers 7 bases. The CDR3 consists of 13 residues. Germline loops: CDR1 LGHNA, CDR2 YSLEER. J lost 4 bases, V lost 4 bases, and 1 base had no gene match.

This clone was seen a single time. V gene TRBV5-1 combines with J gene TRBJ1-1, with 8 bases fitting TRBD1. This CDR3 has 13 amino acids. In germline, CDR1 is SGHRS, CDR2 YFSETQ. Losses at the gene ends were 5 bases for V and 6 bases for J; bases not matched to a gene: 6. The DNA of the CDR3 is TGCGCCAGCAGATACGACAGGGGCGCTGAAGCTTTCTTT. As protein: CASRYDRGAEAFF.

The chain recombines TRBV6-5 with TRBJ1-5; tentative D call: TRBD1 (6 bases). CDR1 is MNHEY and CDR2 is SVGAGI in the germline V gene. Trimming shortened V by 6 bases and J by 2 bases, and 11 bases separated the two germline ends. The CDR3 consists of 14 residues. The DNA for the CDR3 is TGTGCCAGCAGACCTACAGGGCGCAATCAGCCCCAGCATTTT. Translating it yields CASRPTGRNQPQHF.

V is TRBV27 and J is TRBJ2-7; maybe TRBD2 (6 bases). Germline lookup yields CDR1 MNHEY and CDR2 SMNVEV (reference sequence). The CDR3 runs 14 residues. The V and J ends lost 6 bases and 7 bases respectively, with 19 bases between them. The CDR3 protein is CASRVQEQRGEQYF. The CDR3 nucleotides read TGTGCCAGCAGGGTACAGGAGCAACGGGGGGAGCAGTACTTC.

About this clone: Other nucleotide sequences from this sample produce the same CDR3. V usage is TRBV4-1 and J usage is TRBJ2-7; the D gene is possibly TRBD1 (5 bases). From germline, CDR1 is MGHRA and CDR2 YSYEKL. This CDR3 has 14 amino acids. V lost 1 base and J 2 bases, leaving 9 bases between the germline ends. The CDR3 is CASSQVDRPYEQYF. In DNA, the CDR3 is TGCGCCAGCAGCCAAGTCGACAGACCCTACGAGCAGTACTTC.

This clone occurred a few times. The genes are TRBV5-1 and TRBJ1-1; maybe TRBD1 (6 bases). The germline V gene has CDR1 SGHRS and CDR2 YFSETQ. V was shortened by 4 bases and J by 0 bases, with 10 bases between the two germline ends. This CDR3 is built from 14 residues. The CDR3 loop reads CASSRDIMNTEAFF. The CDR3 DNA reads TGCGCCAGCAGCAGGGACATCATGAACACTGAAGCTTTCTTT.

V is TRBV30 and J is TRBJ1-1; no clear D gene. Germline V gene lookup returns CDR1 GTSNPN and CDR2 SVGIG (reference sequence). This CDR3 has 13 amino acids. Trimming shortened V by 5 bases and J by 1 base, and 11 bases separated the two germline ends. The CDR3 region has the DNA TGTGCCTGGGACGTTCAGGAGAACACTGAAGCTTTCTTT. Amino acids: CAWDVQENTEAFF.

This chain's CDR3 is CASSSGLNYGYTF. As DNA, the CDR3 is TGTGCCAGCAGTTCGGGACTGAACTATGGCTACACCTTC. This chain links TRBV6-5 with TRBJ1-2; tentative D call: TRBD1 (5 bases). The CDR3 contains 13 residues. Per the germline V gene, CDR1 is MNHEY and CDR2 is SVGAGI. Trimming removed 4 bases at V and 2 bases at J, with 8 bases between.

This clone was found a few times. The rearrangement uses TRBV27 and TRBJ2-5; D is uncertain. Germline V lookup: CDR1 MNHEY, CDR2 SMNVEV (reference sequence). The CDR3 loop spans 13 amino acids. Between the trimmed V and J ends, which lost 5 bases and 1 base, there was a span of 8 bases. The CDR3 DNA reads TGTGCCAGCAGTCCAAACTTCCAAGAGACCCAGTACTTC. It specifies CASSPNFQETQYF.